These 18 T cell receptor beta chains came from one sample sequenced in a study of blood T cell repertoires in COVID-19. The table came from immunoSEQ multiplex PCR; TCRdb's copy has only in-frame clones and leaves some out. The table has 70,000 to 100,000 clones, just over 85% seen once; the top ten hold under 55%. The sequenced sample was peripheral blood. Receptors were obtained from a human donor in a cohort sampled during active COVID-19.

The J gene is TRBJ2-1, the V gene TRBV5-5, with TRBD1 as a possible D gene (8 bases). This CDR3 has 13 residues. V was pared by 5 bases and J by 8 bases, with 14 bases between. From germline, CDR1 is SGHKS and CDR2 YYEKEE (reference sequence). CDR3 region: CASSDRGGDEQFF. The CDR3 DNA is TGTGCCAGCAGTGACAGGGGAGGGGATGAGCAGTTCTTC.

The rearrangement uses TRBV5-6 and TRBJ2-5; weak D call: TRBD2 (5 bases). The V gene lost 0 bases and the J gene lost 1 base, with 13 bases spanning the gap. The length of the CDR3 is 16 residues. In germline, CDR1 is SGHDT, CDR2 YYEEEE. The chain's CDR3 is CASSLALAGGQETQYF. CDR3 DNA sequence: TGTGCCAGCAGCTTGGCTTTAGCCGGAGGCCAAGAGACCCAGTACTTC. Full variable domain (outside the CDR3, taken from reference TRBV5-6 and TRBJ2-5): DAGVTQSPTHLIKTRGQQVTLRCSPKSGHDTVSWYQQALGQGPQFIFQYYEEEERQRGNFPDRFSGHQFPNYSSELNVNALLLGDSALYLCASSLALAGGQETQYFGPGTRLLVL.

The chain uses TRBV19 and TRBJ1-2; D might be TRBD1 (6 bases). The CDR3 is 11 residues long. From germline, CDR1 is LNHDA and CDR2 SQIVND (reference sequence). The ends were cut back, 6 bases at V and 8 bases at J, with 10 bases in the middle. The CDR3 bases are TGTGCCAGTAGCACAGGGTGGGGCTACACCTTC. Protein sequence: CASSTGWGYTF.

The CDR3 DNA reads as TGCGCCAGCAGCTTGGAAGGGCCAGAAGGGAGGGCTTTCTTT. Translated: CASSLEGPEGRAFF. The rearrangement links TRBV5-1 to TRBJ1-1; no clear D gene. CDR1 and CDR2 from the germline V gene are SGHRS and YFSETQ. V lost 0 bases and J 11 bases, leaving 17 bases between the germline ends. The CDR3 has 14 amino acids.

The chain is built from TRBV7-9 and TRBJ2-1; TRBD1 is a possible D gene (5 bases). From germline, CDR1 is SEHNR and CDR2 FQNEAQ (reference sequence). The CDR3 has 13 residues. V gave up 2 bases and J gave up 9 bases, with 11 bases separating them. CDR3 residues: CASSLLGAGEQFF. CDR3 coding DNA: TGTGCCAGCAGCTTACTAGGGGCAGGTGAGCAGTTCTTC.

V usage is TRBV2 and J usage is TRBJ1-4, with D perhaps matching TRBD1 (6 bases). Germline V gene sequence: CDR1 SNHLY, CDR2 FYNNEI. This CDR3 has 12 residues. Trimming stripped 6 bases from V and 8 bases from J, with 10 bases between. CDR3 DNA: TGTGCCAGCAGCGGGACACGGGAAAAACTGTTTTTT. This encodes CASSGTREKLFF.

DNA of the CDR3: TGTGCCAGCAGCGACAGGGGTGCAGATACGCAGTATTTT. Protein sequence: CASSDRGADTQYF. The chain joins TRBV28 to TRBJ2-3, with TRBD1 matching over 8 bases. Germline V gene sequence: CDR1 MDHEN, CDR2 SYDVKM. J was trimmed by 4 bases and V by 6 bases; bases with no gene match: 3. The CDR3 runs 13 residues.

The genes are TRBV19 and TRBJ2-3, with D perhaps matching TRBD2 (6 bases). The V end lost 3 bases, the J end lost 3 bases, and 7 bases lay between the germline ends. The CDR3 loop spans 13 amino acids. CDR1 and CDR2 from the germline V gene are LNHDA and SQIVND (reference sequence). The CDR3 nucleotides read TGTGCCAGTAGTATGGGACTGACAGATACGCAGTATTTT. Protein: CASSMGLTDTQYF.

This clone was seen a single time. The CDR3 loop reads CASTAGASYEQYF. CDR3 DNA: TGTGCCAGCACTGCAGGGGCCTCCTACGAGCAGTACTTC. The genes are TRBV28 and TRBJ2-7; D perhaps matches TRBD1 (6 bases). This CDR3 region has 13 residues. Trimming removed 7 bases from V and 0 bases from J, with 10 bases in between. Germline values: CDR1 MDHEN, CDR2 SYDVKM.

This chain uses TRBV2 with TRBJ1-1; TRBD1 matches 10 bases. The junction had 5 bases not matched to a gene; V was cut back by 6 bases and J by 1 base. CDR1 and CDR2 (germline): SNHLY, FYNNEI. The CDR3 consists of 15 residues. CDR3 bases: TGTGCCAGCAGGGGTCGGGACAGGGGGAACACTGAAGCTTTCTTT. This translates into CASRGRDRGNTEAFF.

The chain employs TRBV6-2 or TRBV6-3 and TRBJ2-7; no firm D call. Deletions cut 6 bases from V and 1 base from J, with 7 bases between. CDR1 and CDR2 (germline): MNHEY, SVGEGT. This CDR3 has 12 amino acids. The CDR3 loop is CASSRGSYEQYF. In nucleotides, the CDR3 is TGTGCCAGCAGCCGAGGATCCTACGAGCAGTACTTC.

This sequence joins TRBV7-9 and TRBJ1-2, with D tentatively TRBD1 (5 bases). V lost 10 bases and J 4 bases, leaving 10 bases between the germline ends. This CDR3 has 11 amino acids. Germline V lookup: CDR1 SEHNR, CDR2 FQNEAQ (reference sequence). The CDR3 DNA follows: TGTGCCATTGGAGGGGTCTATGGCTACACCTTC. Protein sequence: CAIGGVYGYTF.

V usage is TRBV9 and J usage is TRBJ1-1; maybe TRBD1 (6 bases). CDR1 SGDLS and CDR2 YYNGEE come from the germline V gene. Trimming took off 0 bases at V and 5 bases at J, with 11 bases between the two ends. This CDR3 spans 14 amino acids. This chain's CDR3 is CASSVAPGDTEAFF. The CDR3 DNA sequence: TGTGCCAGCAGCGTAGCACCAGGGGATACTGAAGCTTTCTTT. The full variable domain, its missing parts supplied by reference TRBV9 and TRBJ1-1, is DSGVTQTPKHLITATGQRVTLRCSPRSGDLSVYWYQQSLDQGLQFLIQYYNGEERAKGNILERFSAQQFPDLHSELNLSSLELGDSALYFCASSVAPGDTEAFFGQGTRLTVV.

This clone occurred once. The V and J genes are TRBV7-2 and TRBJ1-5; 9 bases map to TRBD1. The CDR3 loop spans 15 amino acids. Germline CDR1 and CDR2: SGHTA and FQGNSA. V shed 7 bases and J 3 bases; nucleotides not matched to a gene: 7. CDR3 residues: CASTLRTGANQPQHF. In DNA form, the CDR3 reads TGTGCCAGCACGCTGCGGACAGGGGCCAATCAGCCCCAGCATTTT.

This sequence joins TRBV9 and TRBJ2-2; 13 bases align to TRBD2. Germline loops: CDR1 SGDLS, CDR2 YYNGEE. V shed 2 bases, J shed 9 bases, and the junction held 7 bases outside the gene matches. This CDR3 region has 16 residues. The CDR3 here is CASSVHPTSGRWELFF. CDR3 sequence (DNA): TGTGCCAGCAGCGTCCACCCGACTAGCGGGAGGTGGGAGCTGTTTTTT.

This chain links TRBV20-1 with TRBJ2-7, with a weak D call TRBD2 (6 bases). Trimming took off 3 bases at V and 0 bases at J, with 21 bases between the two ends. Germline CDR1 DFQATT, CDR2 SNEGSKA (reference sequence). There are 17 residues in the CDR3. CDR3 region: CSASWEGAGTSSYEQYF. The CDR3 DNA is TGCAGTGCTAGTTGGGAAGGAGCGGGCACTAGCTCCTACGAGCAGTACTTC.

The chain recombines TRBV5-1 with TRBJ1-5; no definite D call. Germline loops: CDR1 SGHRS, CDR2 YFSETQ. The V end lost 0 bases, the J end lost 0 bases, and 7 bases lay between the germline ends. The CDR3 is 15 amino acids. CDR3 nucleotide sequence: TGCGCCAGCAGCTTGGGCACAGATAGCAATCAGCCCCAGCATTTT. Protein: CASSLGTDSNQPQHF.

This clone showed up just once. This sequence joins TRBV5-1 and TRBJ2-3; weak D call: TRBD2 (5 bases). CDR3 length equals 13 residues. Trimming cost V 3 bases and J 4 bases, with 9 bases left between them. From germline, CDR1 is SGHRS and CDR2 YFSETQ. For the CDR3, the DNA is TGCGCCAGCAGCTCGACTAACTCAGATACGCAGTATTTT. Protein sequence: CASSSTNSDTQYF.